The 15 T cell receptor beta chains in this list originate from one sample, sequenced in a study of radiotherapy plus CTLA-4 blockade in lung cancer. Clones were sequenced by immunoSEQ multiplex PCR, and TCRdb holds only the in-frame ones, with some missing. The top ten clones hold around 0.78% of a sample with tens of thousands of clones, about four fifths of them seen once. Sample: peripheral blood, taken from a patient treated with radiotherapy plus ipilimumab. The origin of the receptors is a human donor with non-small cell lung cancer who had stable disease on radiotherapy plus ipilimumab.

A few counts support this clone. J is TRBJ2-2 and V is TRBV7-6; tentative D call: TRBD1 (6 bases). Trimming cost V 5 bases and J 8 bases, with 18 bases left between them. Germline lookup yields CDR1 SGHVS and CDR2 FNYEAQ. The CDR3 sequence is 15 residues long. CDR3 sequence (DNA): TGTGCCAGCAGCCCAAGAACCACAGGGAGTGGGGAGCTGTTTTTT. Translation: CASSPRTTGSGELFF.

This clone came up a few times. The chain combines TRBV30 with TRBJ2-7; D possibly uses TRBD1 or TRBD2 (6 bases each). Trimming left V 1 base short and J 5 bases short, with 18 bases between. This CDR3 has 15 amino acids. Germline CDR1 reads GTSNPN; CDR2 reads SVGIG (reference sequence). CDR3 coding DNA: TGTGCCTGGAGTGACGGGGGCCCCCTCCCCCACGAGCAGTACTTC. Protein sequence: CAWSDGGPLPHEQYF.

This clone was observed once. The chain couples TRBV9 to TRBJ1-2; 11 bases agree with TRBD1. CDR1 is SGDLS and CDR2 is YYNGEE in the germline V gene. This CDR3 region has 13 residues. V lost 4 bases to trimming and J lost 8 bases; unmatched junction nucleotides: 4. The CDR3: CASSRTGGWGYTF. CDR3 sequence (DNA): TGTGCCAGCAGCCGGACAGGGGGCTGGGGCTACACCTTC. Drawing the rest from reference TRBV9 and TRBJ1-2, the complete variable domain is DSGVTQTPKHLITATGQRVTLRCSPRSGDLSVYWYQQSLDQGLQFLIQYYNGEERAKGNILERFSAQQFPDLHSELNLSSLELGDSALYFCASSRTGGWGYTFGSGTRLTVV.

The chain employs TRBV11-1 and TRBJ2-1; 16 nucleotides agree with TRBD2. Germline CDR1 SGHAT, CDR2 FQDESV (reference sequence). The trim removed 5 bases at V and 6 bases at J, leaving 7 bases unmatched. The CDR3 has 17 amino acids. The CDR3 bases are TGTGCCAGCAGCGCGCGGGGACTAGCGGGAGGGGGCAATGAGCAGTTCTTC. Translated: CASSARGLAGGGNEQFF. Variable domain in full (rest from reference TRBV11-1 and TRBJ2-1): EAEVAQSPRYKITEKSQAVAFWCDPISGHATLYWYRQILGQGPELLVQFQDESVVDDSQLPKDRFSAERLKGVDSTLKIQPAELGDSAMYLCASSARGLAGGGNEQFFGPGTRLTVL.

This chain connects TRBV7-9 to TRBJ1-6; D perhaps matches TRBD1 (5 bases). The CDR3 consists of 13 residues. Per germline, CDR1 SEHNR and CDR2 FQNEAQ (reference sequence). V gave up 5 bases and J gave up 9 bases, with 11 bases separating them. The CDR3 loop reads CASSPTDSSPLHF. CDR3 sequence (DNA): TGTGCCAGCAGCCCCACCGACAGTTCACCCCTCCACTTT.

This chain uses TRBV6-1 with TRBJ2-7; TRBD1 aligns across 7 bases. Looked up from germline, CDR1 is MNHNS and CDR2 is SASEGT. The CDR3 runs to 14 residues. Trimming cost V 6 bases and J 2 bases; bases outside gene matches: 7. The CDR3 nucleotides are TGTGCCAGCAGCCAAAACAGGGGAACCTACGAGCAGTACTTC. Translated, it gives CASSQNRGTYEQYF.

This clone has only a few counts. This chain connects TRBV6-1 to TRBJ1-1, with 9 bases identical to TRBD1. The CDR3 has 14 amino acids. V shed 4 bases, J shed 11 bases, and the junction held 11 bases outside the gene matches. The V gene's germline CDR1 is MNHNS and CDR2 SASEGT. CDR3 residues: CASSVFNGGQGAFF. As DNA, the CDR3 is TGTGCCAGCAGTGTTTTTAATGGGGGACAGGGCGCTTTCTTT.

The chain uses TRBV6-5 and TRBJ1-6; 9 positions match TRBD1. After removal of 6 bases from V and 9 bases from J, the junction contained 9 bases not matched to a gene. Germline V CDR1 and CDR2: MNHEY, SVGAGI. The CDR3 has 15 amino acids. The CDR3 loop is CASRMDRGRSSPLHF. CDR3 nucleotide sequence: TGTGCCAGCAGAATGGACAGGGGAAGGAGTTCACCCCTCCACTTT.

The chain is built from TRBV30 and TRBJ1-6, with D perhaps matching TRBD1 (5 bases). Deletions cut 4 bases from V and 13 bases from J, with 20 bases between. Germline lookup yields CDR1 GTSNPN and CDR2 SVGIG (reference sequence). The CDR3 is made up of 14 amino acids. The CDR3 region is CAWKLGLGLFPLHF. CDR3 DNA: TGTGCCTGGAAATTGGGACTGGGGCTTTTTCCCCTCCACTTT.

The chain recombines TRBV6-4 with TRBJ2-5; no clear D gene. The CDR3 is 10 residues long. The germline V gene encodes CDR1 MRHNA and CDR2 SNTAGT. Trimming left V 7 bases short and J 7 bases short, with 7 bases between. CDR3 in amino acids: CASTVRTQYF. DNA for the CDR3: TGTGCCAGCACCGTACGGACCCAGTACTTC.

The chain carries TRBV25-1 and TRBJ2-5; 10 nucleotides line up with TRBD1. The CDR3 loop spans 18 amino acids. Germline values: CDR1 MGHDK, CDR2 SYGVNS. V lost 3 bases and J lost 2; bases outside the gene matches: 12. The CDR3 here is CASSDPTGGPFLQETQYF. The CDR3 nucleotides read TGTGCCAGCAGTGATCCGACAGGGGGCCCATTTCTACAAGAGACCCAGTACTTC.

V gene TRBV19 combines with J gene TRBJ1-1; TRBD1 is a possible D gene (6 bases). CDR3 length: 15 residues. CDR1 and CDR2 (germline): LNHDA, SQIVND (reference sequence). Trimming removed 4 bases from V and 1 base from J, with 13 bases in between. The CDR3 sequence is CASSRGDRQNTEAFF. As DNA, the CDR3 is TGTGCCAGTAGTAGGGGCGACAGGCAGAACACTGAAGCTTTCTTT.

The chain couples TRBV7-3 to TRBJ2-2, with a possible D match to TRBD1 (6 bases). Germline V gene sequence: CDR1 SGHTA, CDR2 FQGTGA. This CDR3 has 16 residues. V lost 0 bases and J lost 4, with 12 bases in between. The CDR3 here is CASSLTGGSGTGELFF. The CDR3 coding sequence is TGTGCCAGCAGCTTAACAGGGGGTTCGGGCACCGGGGAGCTGTTTTTT.

V and J are TRBV28 and TRBJ2-7; unclear D gene. V was trimmed by 3 bases and J by 0 bases, leaving 9 bases between them. Germline assignment: CDR1 MDHEN and CDR2 SYDVKM. The CDR3 is 14 amino acids. The chain's CDR3 is CASSLVGGSYEQYF. CDR3 sequence (DNA): TGTGCCAGCAGTTTGGTTGGCGGCTCCTACGAGCAGTACTTC.

The rearrangement joins TRBV6-1 to TRBJ1-5, with no clear D. From germline, CDR1 is MNHNS and CDR2 SASEGT. The V end was cut by 6 bases, the J end by 1 base, with 13 bases between. The CDR3 contains 15 residues. CDR3 nucleotide sequence: TGTGCCAGCAGAAACAACAGAGTAAGCAATCAGCCCCAGCATTTT. The encoded protein is CASRNNRVSNQPQHF.